These 30 T cell receptor beta chains were all obtained from the same sample, sequenced in a study of cytomegalovirus exposure and HLA in healthy donors. The PCR had 60 Vbeta and 13 Jbeta primers. Profiling relied on immunoSEQ multiplex PCR, and the TCRdb table lists in-frame clones only, not all of them. This table holds about 130,000 clones. The source material was PBMCs. Receptor source: a woman aged 35 to 49 in good health and CMV-seropositive.

V usage is TRBV2 and J usage is TRBJ2-7; perhaps TRBD1 as D (5 bases). V was shortened by 2 bases and J by 4 bases, with 12 bases between the two germline ends. Germline V gene lookup returns CDR1 SNHLY and CDR2 FYNNEI. The CDR3 contains 14 residues. The CDR3 sequence: CASSESRTQYEQYF. Written as DNA, the CDR3 is TGTGCCAGCAGTGAATCCCGGACACAATACGAGCAGTACTTC.

The DNA for the CDR3 is TGTGCCAGCAGCTTAGATCAGAGGCTAGCGGGGTCGCAAGAGACCCAGTACTTC. Protein: CASSLDQRLAGSQETQYF. The chain links TRBV11-2 to TRBJ2-5, with 9 bases matching TRBD2. CDR1 and CDR2 (germline): SGHAT, FQNNGV. The V gene end was trimmed by 0 bases and the J gene end by 2 bases; junction bases not matched to a gene: 10. The CDR3 runs to 18 residues.

This chain's CDR3 is CASSQDSGTGEQYF. The CDR3 nucleotides are TGTGCCAGCAGCCAAGATAGCGGGACCGGAGAGCAGTACTTC. The genes are TRBV9 and TRBJ2-7, with 8 bases fitting TRBD2. Germline CDR1 is SGDLS and CDR2 is YYNGEE. With V trimmed by 4 bases and J by 7 bases, 10 bases remained unmatched. The CDR3 covers 14 residues.

The gene calls are TRBV27 and TRBJ2-1, with D perhaps TRBD1 (5 bases). Per germline, CDR1 MNHEY and CDR2 SMNVEV (reference sequence). The CDR3 has 13 residues. V shed 5 bases and J shed 7 bases, with 12 bases lying between them. CDR3 nucleotide sequence: TGTGCCAGCAGTCCGACAGTCCCGAATGAGCAGTTCTTC. Translated, it gives CASSPTVPNEQFF.

V gene TRBV7-2 combines with J gene TRBJ2-2, with D tentatively TRBD1 (5 bases). The CDR3 runs 16 residues. Germline CDR1 SGHTA, CDR2 FQGNSA. Deletions cut 5 bases from V and 4 bases from J, with 17 bases between. CDR3 sequence: CASSEGAWGSTGELFF. In DNA, the CDR3 is TGTGCCAGCAGCGAAGGGGCCTGGGGTTCCACCGGGGAGCTGTTTTTT.

V gene TRBV10-3 combines with J gene TRBJ2-7, with 11 bases lining up with TRBD2. V lost 3 bases and J lost 3; bases outside the gene matches: 7. This CDR3 region has 16 residues. From germline, CDR1 is ENHRY and CDR2 SYGVKD. The CDR3 coding sequence is TGTGCCATCAGTGATCCCGGGACTAGCGGCCACTACGAGCAGTACTTC. This encodes CAISDPGTSGHYEQYF.

V usage is TRBV27 and J usage is TRBJ2-4, with TRBD2 identical over 8 bases. This CDR3 has 13 amino acids. The ends lost 5 bases at V and 8 bases at J; junction bases unmatched: 5. Germline V lookup: CDR1 MNHEY, CDR2 SMNVEV (reference sequence). CDR3 DNA: TGTGCCAGCAGTCCTGACGGGGGGGACATTCAGTACTTC. This codes for CASSPDGGDIQYF.

J is TRBJ2-2 and V is TRBV27; 7 nucleotides match TRBD2. Losses at the gene ends were 3 bases for V and 6 bases for J; bases not matched to a gene: 4. The CDR3 runs to 14 residues. CDR1 and CDR2 from the germline V gene are MNHEY and SMNVEV (reference sequence). The DNA for the CDR3 is TGTGCCAGCAGTTTGGGCGGGAGTTCCGGGGAGCTGTTTTTT. It codes for CASSLGGSSGELFF.

The chain recombines TRBV4-1 with TRBJ2-3; 7 nucleotides align to TRBD2. This CDR3 spans 13 amino acids. V shed 3 bases, J shed 5 bases, and the junction held 2 bases outside the gene matches. CDR1 and CDR2 (germline): MGHRA, YSYEKL. The CDR3 is CASSQREKDTQYF. The CDR3 coding sequence is TGCGCCAGCAGCCAGCGGGAGAAAGATACGCAGTATTTT.

The genes are TRBV15 and TRBJ2-5, with a possible D match to TRBD2 (6 bases). Germline V gives CDR1 LNHNV, CDR2 YYDKDF (reference sequence). The V end was cut by 0 bases, the J end by 3 bases, with 14 bases between. The CDR3 totals 16 residues. The CDR3 region is CATSRDDRGIEETQYF. CDR3 in DNA: TGTGCCACCAGCAGAGATGATCGGGGGATCGAAGAGACCCAGTACTTC. The variable domain in full, completed from reference TRBV15 and TRBJ2-5, reads DAMVIQNPRYQVTQFGKPVTLSCSQTLNHNVMYWYQQKSSQAPKLLFHYYDKDFNNEADTPDNFQSRRPNTSFCFLDIRSPGLGDTAMYLCATSRDDRGIEETQYFGPGTRLLVL.

The chain uses TRBV5-1 and TRBJ2-5, with D unclear. Germline loops: CDR1 SGHRS, CDR2 YFSETQ. Trimming cost V 4 bases and J 5 bases, with 9 bases left between them. This CDR3 spans 12 amino acids. The CDR3 here is CASSQTRETQYF. The CDR3 region has the DNA TGCGCCAGCAGCCAGACGCGGGAGACCCAGTACTTC.

A remark on this clone: A read error may produce the germline difference seen at one junction end. The rearrangement uses TRBV23-1 and TRBJ2-7, with TRBD2 as a possible D gene (6 bases). Being an ORF, TRBV23-1 has a function that is uncertain. This CDR3 has 15 amino acids. The chain's CDR3 is CASSNNARGYYERYF. CDR3 in DNA: TGCGCCAGCAGTAACAATGCGCGGGGTTACTACGAGCGGTACTTC.

The gene calls are TRBV5-1 and TRBJ1-1, with 8 bases fitting TRBD1. The germline gives CDR1 SGHRS, CDR2 YFSETQ. J was trimmed by 4 bases and V by 4 bases; bases with no gene match: 6. The CDR3 sequence is 14 residues long. Here the CDR3 reads CASSPDRESTEAFF. CDR3 bases: TGCGCCAGCAGCCCGGACAGGGAGAGCACTGAAGCTTTCTTT.

The chain is built from TRBV27 and TRBJ1-1, with TRBD1 matching over 12 bases. J was trimmed by 4 bases and V by 4 bases; bases with no gene match: 7. The CDR3 runs 16 residues. The V gene's germline CDR1 is MNHEY and CDR2 SMNVEV (reference sequence). This CDR3 is CASSWGQGARGTEAFF. The CDR3 coding sequence is TGTGCCAGCAGTTGGGGACAGGGGGCGAGGGGCACTGAAGCTTTCTTT.

This chain links TRBV13 with TRBJ2-1, with 9 bases matching TRBD1. CDR3 length: 16 residues. Germline V lookup: CDR1 PRHDT, CDR2 FYEKMQ (reference sequence). The V segment lost 5 bases and the J segment 5 bases; nucleotides outside the gene matches: 10. For the CDR3, the DNA is TGTGCCAGCAGCACACGGGACAGGGCCATCCACAATGAGCAGTTCTTC. It codes for CASSTRDRAIHNEQFF.

This chain links TRBV11-2 with TRBJ1-3; D is undetermined. The CDR3 runs to 15 residues. Germline V CDR1 and CDR2: SGHAT, FQNNGV. Between the trimmed V and J ends, which lost 3 bases and 0 bases, there was a span of 9 bases. The CDR3 reads CASSLSASSGNTIYF. In nucleotides, the CDR3 is TGTGCCAGCAGCTTGAGCGCGAGCTCTGGAAACACCATATATTTT. Variable domain in full (rest from reference TRBV11-2 and TRBJ1-3): EAGVAQSPRYKIIEKRQSVAFWCNPISGHATLYWYQQILGQGPKLLIQFQNNGVVDDSQLPKDRFSAERLKGVDSTLKIQPAKLEDSAVYLCASSLSASSGNTIYFGEGSWLTVV.

The genes are TRBV11-2 and TRBJ1-1; TRBD1 agrees at 7 bases. Germline V gene lookup returns CDR1 SGHAT and CDR2 FQNNGV. J was trimmed by 2 bases and V by 4 bases; bases with no gene match: 4. The CDR3 consists of 14 residues. Here the CDR3 DNA reads TGTGCCAGCAGCTACGTAGGGGGCAACACTGAAGCTTTCTTT. This codes for CASSYVGGNTEAFF.

V is TRBV29-1 and J is TRBJ2-3; 10 bases map to TRBD2. In germline, CDR1 is SQVTM, CDR2 ANQGSEA. V lost 4 bases and J lost 4; bases outside the gene matches: 11. This CDR3 has 16 amino acids. Here the CDR3 reads CSVVSGRVEGADTQYF. The CDR3 DNA reads TGCAGCGTTGTCAGCGGGAGGGTCGAGGGTGCAGATACGCAGTATTTT.

The chain has TRBV6-6 and TRBJ2-7; D is possibly TRBD2 (5 bases). CDR1 MNHNY and CDR2 SVGAGI come from the germline V gene (reference sequence). The CDR3 loop spans 12 amino acids. Between the trimmed V and J ends, which lost 8 bases and 0 bases, there was a span of 8 bases. The CDR3 sequence: CASRDYSYEQYF. DNA of the CDR3: TGTGCCAGCCGCGACTACTCCTACGAGCAGTACTTC.

About this clone: Distinct nucleotide sequences in the sample also encode this CDR3. V is TRBV27 and J is TRBJ1-1; a weak D match, TRBD1 (5 bases). The length of the CDR3 is 12 residues. The V gene's germline CDR1 is MNHEY and CDR2 SMNVEV (reference sequence). Trimming pared 3 bases from V and 8 bases from J, leaving 10 bases between. CDR3 sequence (DNA): TGTGCCAGCAGTTTGGGGGGACGGGAAGCTTTCTTT. Protein: CASSLGGREAFF.

The chain employs TRBV18 and TRBJ1-2; D perhaps matches TRBD1 (5 bases). Germline assignment: CDR1 KGHSH and CDR2 LQKENI. The V gene lost 3 bases and the J gene lost 0 bases, with 8 bases spanning the gap. The CDR3 is made up of 14 amino acids. CDR3 loop: CASSPDSPNYGYTF. In nucleotides, the CDR3 is TGTGCCAGCTCACCCGACAGTCCTAACTATGGCTACACCTTC.

The chain uses TRBV28 and TRBJ2-7; 8 positions match TRBD1. The germline gives CDR1 MDHEN, CDR2 SYDVKM. This CDR3 is built from 14 residues. V gave up 5 bases and J gave up 3 bases; unmatched junction bases: 6. This CDR3 is CASSNRGIGYEQYF. The CDR3 nucleotides read TGTGCCAGCAGTAACAGGGGGATCGGCTACGAGCAGTACTTC.

The V and J genes are TRBV9 and TRBJ2-1; 7 bases are a match to TRBD2. Germline lookup yields CDR1 SGDLS and CDR2 YYNGEE. J gave up 0 bases and V 0 bases, and 6 bases lay outside the gene matches. This CDR3 spans 17 amino acids. The CDR3 nucleotides read TGTGCCAGCAGCGTAGCGCTAGCGGCCTACTCCTACAATGAGCAGTTCTTC. Its translation: CASSVALAAYSYNEQFF.

The chain employs TRBV6-1 and TRBJ1-3; 7 bases agree with TRBD1. J lost 3 bases, V lost 1 base, and 0 bases had no gene match. CDR1 is MNHNS, CDR2 SASEGT, per germline. The CDR3 runs 14 residues. The chain's CDR3 is CASSEGTGGNTIYF. The DNA of the CDR3 is TGTGCCAGCAGTGAAGGGACAGGTGGAAACACCATATATTTT.

The J gene is TRBJ2-1, the V gene TRBV9; D is possibly TRBD2 (5 bases). The germline V and J ends were trimmed by 2 bases and 3 bases, with 12 bases remaining between them. Germline lookup yields CDR1 SGDLS and CDR2 YYNGEE. This CDR3 has 15 residues. The chain's CDR3 is CASSVRPSGYNEQFF. In DNA, the CDR3 is TGTGCCAGCAGCGTTAGACCCAGCGGCTACAATGAGCAGTTCTTC.

V gene TRBV7-6 combines with J gene TRBJ1-3; 11 bases match TRBD1. The junction had 5 bases not matched to a gene; V was cut back by 5 bases and J by 8 bases. The CDR3 contains 14 residues. The germline V gene has CDR1 SGHVS and CDR2 FNYEAQ. DNA for the CDR3: TGTGCCAGCAGCCCCGGACAGGGGGCATACACCATATATTTT. It is translated as CASSPGQGAYTIYF. Together with reference TRBV7-6 and TRBJ1-3, the CDR3 gives the full variable domain: GAGVSQSPRYKVTKRGQDVALRCDPISGHVSLYWYRQALGQGPEFLTYFNYEAQQDKSGLPNDRFSAERPEGSISTLTIQRTEQRDSAMYRCASSPGQGAYTIYFGEGSWLTVV.

The rearrangement joins TRBV7-9 to TRBJ2-1, with TRBD2 identical over 15 bases. The CDR3 loop spans 15 amino acids. The V segment lost 5 bases and the J segment 7 bases; nucleotides outside the gene matches: 3. Germline lookup yields CDR1 SEHNR and CDR2 FQNEAQ (reference sequence). The CDR3 DNA reads as TGTGCCAGCAGCCGGACTAGCGGGAGGGGGAATGAGCAGTTCTTC. This gives the protein CASSRTSGRGNEQFF.

The chain has TRBV7-2 and TRBJ2-2; 9 positions match TRBD2. After removal of 3 bases from V and 6 bases from J, the junction contained 8 bases not matched to a gene. This CDR3 has 16 residues. Germline loops: CDR1 SGHTA, CDR2 FQGNSA. CDR3: CASSLRREGLAGELFF. CDR3 sequence (DNA): TGTGCCAGCAGCTTGAGGCGGGAGGGCCTCGCCGGGGAGCTGTTTTTT.

The chain carries TRBV13 and TRBJ2-7; the match to TRBD2 covers 11 bases. Unmatched junction bases numbered 6, after V lost 7 bases and J lost 4 bases. CDR1 PRHDT and CDR2 FYEKMQ come from the germline V gene (reference sequence). This CDR3 is built from 14 residues. Here the CDR3 DNA reads TGTGCCAGCACCCACGCTAGCGGGGGGTACGAGCAGTACTTC. Translating it yields CASTHASGGYEQYF.

V and J are TRBV6-5 and TRBJ1-4, with D possibly being TRBD1 (6 bases). Germline lookup yields CDR1 MNHEY and CDR2 SVGAGI. With 2 bases removed from V and 7 bases from J, the gap between germline ends came to 14 bases. The CDR3 length is 15 residues. This CDR3 reads CASSYTGGRGEKLFF. DNA of the CDR3: TGTGCCAGCAGTTACACCGGGGGGCGCGGTGAAAAACTGTTTTTT.